The 9 T cell receptor beta chains in this list originate from one sample, sequenced in a study of OX40 agonist ivuxolimab in advanced cancers. Using immunoSEQ multiplex PCR, the repertoire was profiled, and TCRdb retains in-frame clones only, with some absent. The sample carries 45,000 to 50,000 clones, 70% to 90% recorded once. Sequenced material: CD4+ or CD8+ T cells sorted from blood, taken in a trial of the OX40 agonist ivuxolimab. The receptors were sampled from an adult with an advanced solid tumor such as melanoma, head and neck, liver or kidney cancer.

A note on this clone: One end of the junction fails to match germline, which may point to a read error. V is TRBV29-1 and J is TRBJ1-2; no firm D call. This CDR3 has 10 residues. Germline V gene lookup returns CDR1 SQVTM and CDR2 ANQGSEA. CDR3: CSVLKLQQHF. CDR3 nucleotide sequence: TGCAGCGTTCTAAAACTCCAACAACACTTC.

The chain recombines TRBV7-9 with TRBJ1-3; D unresolved. Germline CDR1 and CDR2: SEHNR and FQNEAQ (reference sequence). This CDR3 contains 16 residues. Trimming cost V 1 base and J 0 bases, with 10 bases left between them. The CDR3 bases are TGTGCCAGCAGCTTAGAGGTTCAACACTCTGGAAACACCATATATTTT. Its protein product is CASSLEVQHSGNTIYF.

The genes are TRBV9 and TRBJ1-1, with D tentatively TRBD1 (5 bases). The CDR3 loop spans 15 amino acids. Germline CDR1 SGDLS, CDR2 YYNGEE. The V gene lost 0 bases and the J gene lost 3 bases, with 12 bases spanning the gap. The CDR3 loop is CASSVEKGIYTEAFF. For the CDR3, the DNA is TGTGCCAGCAGCGTAGAAAAGGGGATCTACACTGAAGCTTTCTTT.

The chain has TRBV27 and TRBJ2-3; tentative D call: TRBD2 (6 bases). Germline V CDR1 and CDR2: MNHEY, SMNVEV (reference sequence). The CDR3 length is 17 residues. Trimming pared 6 bases from V and 4 bases from J, leaving 23 bases between. CDR3 nucleotides: TGTGCCAGCAGAGGACGATCCGGGACTTTCGGGCCAGATACGCAGTATTTT. It codes for CASRGRSGTFGPDTQYF.

This chain joins TRBV13 and TRBJ2-7, with 10 bases lining up with TRBD2. V was clipped by 5 bases and J by 9 bases; unmatched bases: 10. Germline values: CDR1 PRHDT, CDR2 FYEKMQ (reference sequence). CDR3 length: 14 amino acids. CDR3 region: CASSTGLAVGGQYF. The CDR3 nucleotides read TGTGCCAGCAGCACAGGACTAGCGGTTGGGGGGCAGTACTTC.

This chain links TRBV11-2 with TRBJ1-1; 7 bases map to TRBD1. Germline CDR1 reads SGHAT; CDR2 reads FQNNGV. This CDR3 region has 17 residues. After removal of 6 bases from V and 1 base from J, the junction contained 14 bases not matched to a gene. Written as DNA, the CDR3 is TGTGCCAGCAGTCCCTTCCCACAGACAGGGCCGAACACTGAAGCTTTCTTT. Translation gives CASSPFPQTGPNTEAFF.

V is TRBV7-9 and J is TRBJ1-5; possible D gene TRBD1, 6 bases. Trimming stripped 1 base from V and 0 bases from J, with 16 bases between. The CDR3 consists of 18 residues. Looked up from germline, CDR1 is SEHNR and CDR2 is FQNEAQ (reference sequence). CDR3 amino acids: CASSLVVGTPHSNQPQHF. The DNA of the CDR3 is TGTGCCAGCAGCTTAGTGGTCGGGACACCTCATAGCAATCAGCCCCAGCATTTT.

The V and J genes are TRBV30 and TRBJ2-5; D unclear. The V end was cut by 4 bases, the J end by 7 bases, with 10 bases between. Looked up from germline, CDR1 is GTSNPN and CDR2 is SVGIG (reference sequence). The CDR3 extends over 11 amino acids. This CDR3 reads CAWTPLWTQYF. CDR3 sequence (DNA): TGTGCCTGGACCCCACTCTGGACCCAGTACTTC. The full variable domain, completed using reference TRBV30 and TRBJ2-5, is SQTIHQWPATLVQPVGSPLSLECTVEGTSNPNLYWYRQAAGRGLQLLFYSVGIGQISSEVPQNLSASRPQDRQFILSSKKLLLSDSGFYLCAWTPLWTQYFGPGTRLLVL.

The chain recombines TRBV2 with TRBJ2-7; D is perhaps TRBD2 (5 bases). The CDR3 loop spans 13 amino acids. V was trimmed by 7 bases and J by 3 bases, leaving 13 bases between them. Germline CDR1 and CDR2: SNHLY and FYNNEI. In DNA, the CDR3 is TGTGCCAGCATCGGGGTAGCCAACTACGAGCAGTACTTC. Protein: CASIGVANYEQYF.